These T cell receptor beta chains were read from a single sample in a study of OX40 agonist ivuxolimab in advanced cancers. Sequenced by immunoSEQ multiplex PCR; TCRdb stores in-frame clones only, minus some. The table lists around 83,000 clones, 84% of them singletons. The source material was CD4+ or CD8+ T cells sorted from blood, sampled in a trial of the OX40 agonist ivuxolimab. Receptors originate from an adult with an advanced solid tumor such as melanoma, head and neck, liver or kidney cancer. CDR3s include the opening cysteine and the closing phenylalanine or tryptophan. Each record gives: V gene, D gene, J gene, clone size, CDR3 protein, CDR3 DNA. A D gene is named only where the DNA matches it firmly. Clone size is not always given. Where it is, it says once, few, many or a class for expanded clones.

v_call: TRBV27; d_call: TRBD1; j_call: TRBJ1-1; clone_size: NA; cdr3_aa: CASSAYRGKAFF; cdr3_nt: TGTGCCAGCAGCGCCTACAGGGGGAAAGCTTTCTTT
v_call: TRBV11-2; d_call: NA; j_call: TRBJ2-1; clone_size: NA; cdr3_aa: CASSLDFVLYNEQFF; cdr3_nt: TGTGCCAGCAGCTTAGATTTCGTCTTATACAATGAGCAGTTCTTC
v_call: TRBV15; d_call: NA; j_call: TRBJ2-6; clone_size: NA; cdr3_aa: CATSRGGNSGANVLTF; cdr3_nt: TGTGCCACCAGCCGAGGGGGGAACTCTGGGGCCAACGTCCTGACTTTC
v_call: TRBV6-1; d_call: NA; j_call: TRBJ2-1; clone_size: once; cdr3_aa: CASSEGPYNEQFF; cdr3_nt: TGTGCCAGCAGTGAGGGGCCTTACAATGAGCAGTTCTTC
v_call: TRBV6-5; d_call: NA; j_call: TRBJ1-5; clone_size: NA; cdr3_aa: CASSGNRGTQHF; cdr3_nt: TGTGCCAGCAGTGGGAACCGAGGGACGCAGCATTTT
v_call: TRBV5-6; d_call: NA; j_call: TRBJ2-7; clone_size: NA; cdr3_aa: CASSLRRSSYEQYF; cdr3_nt: TGTGCCAGCAGCTTGCGGAGGAGCTCCTACGAGCAGTACTTC
v_call: TRBV2; d_call: TRBD1; j_call: TRBJ1-3; clone_size: NA; cdr3_aa: CASSGQGALSGNTIYF; cdr3_nt: TGTGCCAGCAGTGGACAGGGGGCACTCTCTGGAAACACCATATATTTT
v_call: TRBV6-1; d_call: TRBD2; j_call: TRBJ2-2; clone_size: NA; cdr3_aa: CASSLTSGNTGELFF; cdr3_nt: TGTGCCAGCAGCCTAACTAGCGGGAACACCGGGGAGCTGTTTTTT
v_call: TRBV7-9; d_call: NA; j_call: TRBJ2-1; clone_size: NA; cdr3_aa: CASSPPSGDEQFF; cdr3_nt: TGTGCCAGCAGCCCTCCCTCGGGCGATGAGCAGTTCTTC
v_call: TRBV7-2; d_call: TRBD2; j_call: TRBJ2-5; clone_size: once; cdr3_aa: CASSLRTSGQETQYF; cdr3_nt: TGTGCCAGCAGCCTCCGGACTAGCGGCCAAGAGACCCAGTACTTC
v_call: TRBV6-5; d_call: NA; j_call: TRBJ2-2; clone_size: NA; cdr3_aa: CASSDRNTGELFF; cdr3_nt: TGTGCCAGCAGTGACAGGAACACCGGGGAGCTGTTTTTT
v_call: TRBV4-3; d_call: TRBD2; j_call: TRBJ2-1; clone_size: few; cdr3_aa: CASSQGRSGISYNEQFF; cdr3_nt: TGCGCCAGCAGCCAAGGTCGAAGCGGGATCTCCTACAATGAGCAGTTCTTC
v_call: TRBV30; d_call: NA; j_call: TRBJ1-1; clone_size: NA; cdr3_aa: CAWGTGYAAFF; cdr3_nt: TGTGCCTGGGGAACAGGGTATGCAGCTTTCTTT
v_call: TRBV5-5; d_call: NA; j_call: TRBJ1-5; clone_size: NA; cdr3_aa: CASSRDRQQPQHF; cdr3_nt: TGTGCCAGCAGCCGGGACCGGCAGCAGCCCCAGCATTTT
v_call: TRBV6-6; d_call: TRBD1; j_call: TRBJ2-7; clone_size: NA; cdr3_aa: CASSGWDRVYF; cdr3_nt: TGTGCCAGCAGCGGATGGGACAGGGTATACTTC
v_call: TRBV20-1; d_call: NA; j_call: TRBJ1-2; clone_size: NA; cdr3_aa: CSASPHYGYTF; cdr3_nt: TGCAGTGCTAGCCCCCACTATGGCTACACCTTC
v_call: TRBV30; d_call: TRBD2; j_call: TRBJ2-4; clone_size: NA; cdr3_aa: CAWTLAGPQNIQYF; cdr3_nt: TGTGCCTGGACACTAGCGGGGCCTCAAAACATTCAGTACTTC
v_call: TRBV11-2; d_call: TRBD2; j_call: TRBJ2-3; clone_size: many; cdr3_aa: CASSLRVGGIDTQYF; cdr3_nt: TGTGCCAGCAGCTTAAGGGTGGGAGGGATAGATACGCAGTATTTT
v_call: TRBV20-1; d_call: NA; j_call: TRBJ2-1; clone_size: NA; cdr3_aa: CSATRYNEQFF; cdr3_nt: TGCAGTGCCACCAGGTACAATGAGCAGTTCTTC
v_call: TRBV5-1; d_call: TRBD2; j_call: TRBJ2-3; clone_size: NA; cdr3_aa: CASSLPIFSGDTQYF; cdr3_nt: TGCGCCAGCAGCTTACCAATCTTTAGCGGGGATACGCAGTATTTT
v_call: TRBV19; d_call: TRBD1; j_call: TRBJ2-7; clone_size: NA; cdr3_aa: CASSIDRTGSREQYF; cdr3_nt: TGTGCCAGTAGTATAGATCGGACAGGCTCGCGGGAGCAGTACTTC
v_call: TRBV5-6; d_call: NA; j_call: TRBJ2-7; clone_size: NA; cdr3_aa: CASSETGSNRGEQYF; cdr3_nt: TGTGCCAGCAGCGAGACCGGGTCAAATCGTGGGGAGCAGTACTTC
v_call: TRBV4-3; d_call: NA; j_call: TRBJ1-5; clone_size: NA; cdr3_aa: CASSQEVYSNQPQHF; cdr3_nt: TGCGCCAGCAGCCAAGAGGTTTATAGCAATCAGCCCCAGCATTTT
v_call: TRBV19; d_call: NA; j_call: TRBJ1-5; clone_size: NA; cdr3_aa: CASRTGPTSYSNQPQHF; cdr3_nt: TGTGCCAGTAGGACGGGACCGACCTCGTATAGCAATCAGCCCCAGCATTTT
v_call: TRBV7-2; d_call: NA; j_call: TRBJ2-1; clone_size: NA; cdr3_aa: CASSLGASVRNNEQFF; cdr3_nt: TGTGCCAGCAGCTTAGGGGCTAGCGTTCGCAACAATGAGCAGTTCTTC
v_call: TRBV4-1; d_call: TRBD1; j_call: TRBJ1-2; clone_size: NA; cdr3_aa: CASSQDSGTGVYGYTF; cdr3_nt: TGCGCCAGCAGCCAAGATAGCGGGACAGGGGTCTATGGCTACACCTTC
v_call: TRBV5-4; d_call: TRBD1; j_call: TRBJ2-7; clone_size: NA; cdr3_aa: CASSSTGEREQYF; cdr3_nt: TGTGCCAGCAGCTCGACAGGGGAGCGCGAGCAGTACTTC
v_call: TRBV11-2; d_call: TRBD2; j_call: TRBJ2-2; clone_size: NA; cdr3_aa: CASGLAANTGELFF; cdr3_nt: TGTGCCAGCGGACTAGCGGCAAACACCGGGGAGCTGTTTTTT
v_call: TRBV11-2; d_call: NA; j_call: TRBJ2-5; clone_size: NA; cdr3_aa: CASSLRTDRQETQYF; cdr3_nt: TGTGCCAGCAGCTTGCGGACGGACCGCCAAGAGACCCAGTACTTC
v_call: TRBV2; d_call: TRBD2; j_call: TRBJ2-3; clone_size: NA; cdr3_aa: CASSERAGGTDTQYF; cdr3_nt: TGTGCCAGCAGTGAAAGAGCGGGAGGCACAGATACGCAGTATTTT
v_call: TRBV5-1; d_call: NA; j_call: TRBJ2-2; clone_size: NA; cdr3_aa: CASSQNGGTGELFF; cdr3_nt: TGCGCCAGCAGCCAGAACGGGGGCACCGGGGAGCTGTTTTTT
v_call: TRBV19; d_call: NA; j_call: TRBJ1-5; clone_size: NA; cdr3_aa: CASSKVAGSNQPQHF; cdr3_nt: TGTGCCAGTAGTAAGGTGGCAGGGAGCAATCAGCCCCAGCATTTT
v_call: TRBV5-6; d_call: NA; j_call: TRBJ1-6; clone_size: NA; cdr3_aa: CASSLGRENSPLHF; cdr3_nt: TGTGCCAGCAGCTTGGGGAGGGAGAATTCACCCCTCCACTTT
v_call: TRBV7-3; d_call: TRBD1; j_call: TRBJ1-2; clone_size: NA; cdr3_aa: CASSPPLRDREEDGYTF; cdr3_nt: TGTGCCAGCAGCCCCCCTCTCCGGGACAGGGAGGAGGATGGCTACACCTTC
v_call: TRBV6-5; d_call: TRBD1; j_call: TRBJ1-2; clone_size: NA; cdr3_aa: CASSRDRGGDGYTF; cdr3_nt: TGTGCCAGCAGCCGGGACAGGGGAGGGGATGGCTACACCTTC
v_call: TRBV5-1; d_call: NA; j_call: TRBJ2-3; clone_size: NA; cdr3_aa: CASSLEPGDTQYF; cdr3_nt: TGCGCCAGCAGCTTGGAACCCGGGGATACGCAGTATTTT
v_call: TRBV6-6; d_call: NA; j_call: TRBJ1-1; clone_size: NA; cdr3_aa: CASSYDRGGAFF; cdr3_nt: TGTGCCAGCAGTTATGATCGGGGGGGAGCTTTCTTT
v_call: TRBV7-2; d_call: NA; j_call: TRBJ1-1; clone_size: NA; cdr3_aa: CASSLRQPREAFF; cdr3_nt: TGTGCCAGCAGCCTTCGACAGCCTCGAGAAGCTTTCTTT
v_call: TRBV11-2; d_call: NA; j_call: TRBJ1-6; clone_size: NA; cdr3_aa: CASSGGGGSSYNSPLHF; cdr3_nt: TGTGCCAGCAGCGGGGGAGGGGGTAGCTCCTATAATTCACCCCTCCACTTT
v_call: TRBV9; d_call: TRBD1; j_call: TRBJ1-2; clone_size: NA; cdr3_aa: CASSVEMTGGYTF; cdr3_nt: TGTGCCAGCAGCGTAGAAATGACAGGGGGCTACACCTTC
v_call: TRBV19; d_call: NA; j_call: TRBJ1-2; clone_size: NA; cdr3_aa: CASSTDSHYGYTF; cdr3_nt: TGTGCCAGTAGTACTGACAGCCACTATGGCTACACCTTC
v_call: TRBV6-1; d_call: TRBD2; j_call: TRBJ2-7; clone_size: NA; cdr3_aa: CASIPGLATHEQYF; cdr3_nt: TGTGCCAGTATCCCGGGACTAGCGACTCACGAGCAGTACTTC
v_call: TRBV18; d_call: NA; j_call: TRBJ1-2; clone_size: NA; cdr3_aa: CASSPERYYGYTF; cdr3_nt: TGTGCCAGCTCACCAGAGAGGTACTATGGCTACACCTTC
v_call: TRBV30; d_call: NA; j_call: TRBJ1-1; clone_size: NA; cdr3_aa: CAWIDRRANTEAFF; cdr3_nt: TGTGCCTGGATAGACAGGAGGGCGAACACTGAAGCTTTCTTT
v_call: TRBV27; d_call: NA; j_call: TRBJ1-2; clone_size: NA; cdr3_aa: CASKDSSYGYTF; cdr3_nt: TGTGCCAGTAAGGACAGTTCCTATGGCTACACCTTC
v_call: TRBV5-4; d_call: NA; j_call: TRBJ1-3; clone_size: NA; cdr3_aa: CASSLVGTRGSGNTIYF; cdr3_nt: TGTGCCAGCAGCTTGGTCGGGACACGGGGCTCTGGAAACACCATATATTTT
v_call: TRBV13; d_call: TRBD2; j_call: TRBJ2-5; clone_size: NA; cdr3_aa: CASSSIGTSGRRQETQYF; cdr3_nt: TGTGCCAGCAGTTCCATCGGGACTAGCGGGAGGCGACAAGAGACCCAGTACTTC
v_call: TRBV23-1; d_call: NA; j_call: TRBJ1-1; clone_size: NA; cdr3_aa: CASITNTEAFF; cdr3_nt: TGCGCCAGCATTACGAACACTGAAGCTTTCTTT
v_call: TRBV6-5; d_call: NA; j_call: TRBJ1-1; clone_size: NA; cdr3_aa: CASRLGGGTTEAFF; cdr3_nt: TGTGCCAGCAGGTTGGGCGGGGGTACCACTGAAGCTTTCTTT
v_call: TRBV5-4; d_call: TRBD1; j_call: TRBJ2-7; clone_size: NA; cdr3_aa: CASSYGRGRALRNEQYF; cdr3_nt: TGTGCCAGCAGCTACGGAAGGGGGCGGGCTTTAAGGAACGAGCAGTACTTC
v_call: TRBV15; d_call: TRBD1; j_call: TRBJ1-4; clone_size: NA; cdr3_aa: CATSRDRGRGHGKLFF; cdr3_nt: TGTGCCACCAGCAGAGATCGGGGCAGGGGGCATGGAAAACTGTTTTTT
v_call: TRBV7-3; d_call: NA; j_call: TRBJ2-1; clone_size: NA; cdr3_aa: CASSLRPSGDEQFF; cdr3_nt: TGTGCCAGCAGCTTACGTCCATCGGGCGATGAGCAGTTCTTC
v_call: TRBV27; d_call: NA; j_call: TRBJ1-1; clone_size: NA; cdr3_aa: CASSPQGRNTEAFF; cdr3_nt: TGTGCCAGCAGTCCCCAGGGTCGGAACACTGAAGCTTTCTTT
v_call: TRBV19; d_call: NA; j_call: TRBJ2-5; clone_size: NA; cdr3_aa: CASSIGGMQETQYF; cdr3_nt: TGTGCCAGTAGTATAGGGGGGATGCAAGAGACCCAGTACTTC
v_call: TRBV6-1; d_call: TRBD1; j_call: TRBJ2-3; clone_size: few; cdr3_aa: CASRVDRGGGDTQYF; cdr3_nt: TGTGCCAGCAGAGTGGACAGGGGCGGAGGAGATACGCAGTATTTT
v_call: TRBV18; d_call: NA; j_call: TRBJ1-1; clone_size: NA; cdr3_aa: CASSPGAGEEAFF; cdr3_nt: TGTGCCAGCTCACCAGGGGCAGGGGAGGAAGCTTTCTTT
v_call: TRBV7-9; d_call: TRBD1; j_call: TRBJ1-1; clone_size: NA; cdr3_aa: CASSPRQGMNTEAFF; cdr3_nt: TGTGCCAGCAGCCCCAGACAGGGGATGAACACTGAAGCTTTCTTT
v_call: TRBV6-6; d_call: NA; j_call: TRBJ2-7; clone_size: NA; cdr3_aa: CASSKLGIVSYEQYF; cdr3_nt: TGTGCCAGCAGTAAGTTAGGAATAGTATCCTACGAGCAGTACTTC
v_call: TRBV5-1; d_call: NA; j_call: TRBJ2-1; clone_size: once; cdr3_aa: CASSLDGARTYNEQFF; cdr3_nt: TGCGCCAGCAGCTTGGACGGGGCGCGGACCTACAATGAGCAGTTCTTC